The 18 T cell receptor beta chains below were found in one sample sequenced in a study of T cell clonotyping in hematopoietic cell transplantation (dated by TCRdb to 2020 to 2022). The library relied on the immunoSEQ multiplex PCR assay. The clones in this table, taken by TCRdb from immuneACCESS, are in-frame only. Not every clone is retained; where verified, under half of the shortfall comes from an unresolved V gene, and the cause of the rest is unknown. This sample holds approximately 80,000 clones; 90% to 96% were observed only once. Of the sample, about 1.8% falls within the top ten clones. The label giving this sample's time point can be read as: recipient sample about 28 days before transplant, after cytoreduction. The sequences come from peripheral blood mononuclear cells, collected before stem cell transplant. These receptors all come from a woman aged 45-65 years with acute myeloid leukemia. Some clones in this sample may be carry-over from other donors' samples.

The rearrangement joins TRBV28 to TRBJ2-7; 7 bases agree with TRBD1. The V gene end was trimmed by 5 bases and the J gene end by 3 bases; junction bases not matched to a gene: 13. Looked up from germline, CDR1 is MDHEN and CDR2 is SYDVKM. This CDR3 has 16 amino acids. The CDR3 nucleotides read TGTGCCAGCAGTCAGCTAAAGGGACAGAGATACTACGAGCAGTACTTC. Residues: CASSQLKGQRYYEQYF.

V and J are TRBV27 and TRBJ2-7; 8 bases line up with TRBD1. J lost 6 bases, V lost 9 bases, and 4 bases had no gene match. The CDR3 has 11 residues. Germline lookup yields CDR1 MNHEY and CDR2 SMNVEV (reference sequence). CDR3 protein: CASFTGGEQYF. CDR3 DNA: TGTGCCAGTTTCACAGGGGGCGAGCAGTACTTC.

A single count supports this clone. The rearrangement uses TRBV6-5 and TRBJ1-1, with D possibly matching TRBD1 (5 bases). The V end was cut by 2 bases, the J end by 6 bases, with 13 bases between. This CDR3 is built from 14 residues. Per germline, CDR1 MNHEY and CDR2 SVGAGI. Written as DNA, the CDR3 is TGTGCCAGCAGTTACGCGGACACCAACCCTGAAGCTTTCTTT. Its protein product is CASSYADTNPEAFF.

The rearrangement uses TRBV5-1 and TRBJ1-1, with 7 positions matching TRBD1. The CDR3 sequence is 15 residues long. The ends lost 0 bases at V and 4 bases at J; junction bases unmatched: 6. The germline V gene encodes CDR1 SGHRS and CDR2 YFSETQ. CDR3 residues: CASSLEGQSVTEAFF. DNA for the CDR3: TGCGCCAGCAGCTTGGAGGGACAGTCAGTCACTGAAGCTTTCTTT.

V and J are TRBV6-5 and TRBJ1-5, with a possible D match to TRBD1 (6 bases). Germline V CDR1 and CDR2: MNHEY, SVGAGI. V was cut by 2 bases and J by 4 bases, with 15 bases left in between. This CDR3 has 16 residues. The CDR3 nucleotides are TGTGCCAGCAGTTACGGGGGCAGGGGCTCAAATCAGCCCCAGCATTTT. The encoded protein is CASSYGGRGSNQPQHF.

This clone was recorded only once. In DNA, the CDR3 is TGCGCCAGCAACCTGGACAGGGGGAGCACCGGGGAGCTGTTTTTT. It encodes CASNLDRGSTGELFF. The rearrangement links TRBV10-1 to TRBJ2-2, with 10 bases fitting TRBD1. CDR1 and CDR2 (germline): WNHNN, SYGVQD (reference sequence). V shed 7 bases, J shed 4 bases, and the junction held 6 bases outside the gene matches. The CDR3 sequence is 15 residues long.

This chain uses TRBV7-9 with TRBJ1-1; D remains unclear. Germline CDR1 SEHNR, CDR2 FQNEAQ (reference sequence). V shed 8 bases and J shed 3 bases, with 13 bases lying between them. The CDR3 contains 13 residues. CDR3 coding DNA: TGTGCCAGCCTAAGGACCCTGGACACTGAAGCTTTCTTT. Translation: CASLRTLDTEAFF. Based on the CDR3 plus reference TRBV7-9 and TRBJ1-1, the full variable domain is DTGVSQNPRHKITKRGQNVTFRCDPISEHNRLYWYRQTLGQGPEFLTYFQNEAQLEKSRLLSDRFSAERPKGSFSTLEIQRTEQGDSAMYLCASLRTLDTEAFFGQGTRLTVV.

The CDR3 coding sequence is TGTGCCAGCAGGTCACCCCAGGGGCGACACTATGGCTACACCTTC. Amino acids: CASRSPQGRHYGYTF. The chain couples TRBV6-5 to TRBJ1-2; a weak D match, TRBD1 (6 bases). V gave up 6 bases and J gave up 3 bases, with 17 bases separating them. Germline V gene lookup returns CDR1 MNHEY and CDR2 SVGAGI. The CDR3 runs 15 residues.

The V gene is TRBV30, the J gene TRBJ1-2; TRBD1 aligns across 8 bases. V lost 3 bases and J lost 3; bases outside the gene matches: 9. The V gene's germline CDR1 is GTSNPN and CDR2 SVGIG (reference sequence). The CDR3 extends over 15 amino acids. The chain's CDR3 is CAWSATGARYYGYTF. Written as DNA, the CDR3 is TGTGCCTGGAGCGCGACAGGGGCTCGCTACTATGGCTACACCTTC.

This rearrangement joins TRBV4-1 to TRBJ1-2; D is uncertain. Looked up from germline, CDR1 is MGHRA and CDR2 is YSYEKL. Trimming shortened V by 0 bases and J by 3 bases, and 8 bases separated the two germline ends. The CDR3 has 14 residues. The CDR3 DNA reads as TGCGCCAGCAGCCAAGATGAGCGGGACTATGGCTACACCTTC. Its protein product is CASSQDERDYGYTF.

V usage is TRBV6-4 and J usage is TRBJ2-3; D gene ambiguous. CDR3 length equals 14 residues. The germline V gene has CDR1 MRHNA and CDR2 SNTAGT. Trimming stripped 3 bases from V and 2 bases from J, with 9 bases between. CDR3 DNA sequence: TGTGCCAGCAGTGAGGGCACCTTCACAGATACGCAGTATTTT. Residues: CASSEGTFTDTQYF.

The rearrangement links TRBV2 to TRBJ1-2; 11 nucleotides align to TRBD1. The CDR3 has 14 amino acids. Germline-derived CDR1 and CDR2 are SNHLY and FYNNEI. The J segment lost 4 bases and the V segment lost 6 bases, leaving 4 bases of the junction unmatched. The CDR3, as DNA: TGTGCCAGCAGATCCGGGACAGGGGGCTATGGCTACACCTTC. This encodes CASRSGTGGYGYTF.

In DNA, the CDR3 is TGTGCCAGCAACCCTCCACTTCAAGAGACCCAGTACTTC. It is translated as CASNPPLQETQYF. The V call is TRBV2, the J call TRBJ2-5; D not resolved. Germline CDR1 reads SNHLY; CDR2 reads FYNNEI. The CDR3 runs to 13 residues. V was pared by 7 bases and J by 2 bases, with 11 bases between.

This clone has a handful of counts. The chain recombines TRBV11-3 with TRBJ2-5, with a tentative D call TRBD1 (5 bases). V was clipped by 5 bases and J by 7 bases, with 14 bases between them. This CDR3 contains 13 residues. Germline CDR1 reads SGHNT; CDR2 reads YENEEA. CDR3 amino acids: CASSTEQGGTQYF. CDR3 coding DNA: TGTGCCAGCAGCACAGAGCAGGGCGGGACCCAGTACTTC.

The chain recombines TRBV30 with TRBJ2-7, with TRBD1 as a possible D gene (6 bases). The V end was cut by 5 bases, the J end by 4 bases, with 18 bases between. The CDR3 length is 14 residues. Germline V gives CDR1 GTSNPN, CDR2 SVGIG (reference sequence). DNA of the CDR3: TGTGCCTGGGAAATTGACAGGTTTCGGTACGAGCAGTACTTC. Amino acids: CAWEIDRFRYEQYF.

This chain links TRBV7-8 with TRBJ2-2; 7 nucleotides agree with TRBD1. The CDR3 consists of 15 residues. CDR1 is SGHVS and CDR2 is FQNEAQ in the germline V gene. The ends lost 9 bases at V and 1 base at J; junction bases unmatched: 8. The CDR3: CASSNRDRNTGELFF. In DNA form, the CDR3 reads TGTGCCAGTTCGAACCGGGACAGGAACACCGGGGAGCTGTTTTTT.

The chain couples TRBV7-9 to TRBJ2-7; 7 bases are shared with TRBD2. Trimming at V came to 4 bases and at J to 5 bases, leaving 11 bases not matched to a gene. The CDR3 has 15 amino acids. From germline, CDR1 is SEHNR and CDR2 FQNEAQ (reference sequence). The CDR3 region is CASSSPLRELDEQYF. CDR3 sequence (DNA): TGTGCCAGCAGCTCACCTCTGCGGGAGCTGGACGAGCAGTACTTC.

The chain recombines TRBV27 with TRBJ1-2, with D possibly matching TRBD1 (5 bases). V was shortened by 0 bases and J by 8 bases, with 16 bases between the two germline ends. Germline values: CDR1 MNHEY, CDR2 SMNVEV (reference sequence). The CDR3 consists of 15 residues. The CDR3, as DNA: TGTGCCAGCAGTTTATCGAAGGGACGCCTGGAGGGCTACACCTTC. Encoded protein: CASSLSKGRLEGYTF.